The clone carrying this T cell receptor (beta chain) was picked up a small number of times. The sequenced template was cDNA made from the entire isolated RNA. Sequencing used immunoSEQ multiplex PCR; TCRdb keeps in-frame clones, though not all of them. Counted here are hundreds of thousands of clones, roughly 16% occurring once; the ten biggest clones make up approximately 0.099%. Trimming took 8 bases from V and 0 from J, leaving 16 bases between them. CDR1 and CDR2 (germline): MNHEY, SVGAGI. This CDR3 has 15 amino acids. The data are from a study of beta chain features in type 1 diabetes. Overall study context: Regarding age, gender and cell yields, patients proved similar to healthy donors.

The sequence came from a man aged 18 to 29 in good health. The sequenced material came from naive CD4+ T cells from blood. The gene calls are TRBV6-5 and TRBJ1-1; possible D gene TRBD1, 5 bases. CDR3 in DNA: TGTGCCAGCGCCCCCCTGGGACGGCTGAACACTGAAGCTTTCTTT. This codes for CASAPLGRLNTEAFF.